Reported below is one T cell receptor beta chain. The sample comes from a study of T cell responses to AZD1222 COVID-19 vaccine. Libraries were prepared by immunoSEQ multiplex PCR; TCRdb keeps only in-frame clonotypes and omits some of them. Altogether 100,000 to 150,000 clones are present, less than 90% being singletons, with the ten largest covering roughly a quarter. Looked up from germline, CDR1 is LNHDA and CDR2 is SQIVND (reference sequence). The V and J ends lost 3 bases and 4 bases respectively, with 13 bases between them. The CDR3 spans 15 residues. The sample consisted of peripheral blood, taken on day 0 of AZD1222 vaccination. This sequence was found in an adult in good health. This rearrangement joins TRBV19 to TRBJ2-1; D perhaps matches TRBD1 (5 bases). The CDR3 region is CASSIDSFSYNEQFF. The CDR3 DNA reads TGTGCCAGTAGTATCGACAGCTTCTCTTACAATGAGCAGTTCTTC.